This T cell receptor (beta chain) originates from a study of OX40 agonist ivuxolimab in advanced cancers. The CDR3 covers 13 residues. V was trimmed by 8 bases and J by 5 bases, leaving 16 bases between them. Germline values: CDR1 MNHNY, CDR2 SVGAGI (reference sequence). Findings and caveats of the study: Low normalized T-cell clonal expansion also characterized some of the nonresponders.

The timepoints at which blood was sampled were baseline, cycle 4 day 1, and cycle 7 day 1. For this clone: Its antigen is not identified.

This table comes from immunoSEQ multiplex PCR, and its TCRdb copy is limited to in-frame clones, with some not included. The sample includes around 30,000 clones, 75% to 90% seen only once; the top ten take 30% to 40%. This sequence was found in an adult with an advanced solid tumor such as melanoma, head and neck, liver or kidney cancer. Sample: CD4+ or CD8+ T cells sorted from blood, taken in a trial of the OX40 agonist ivuxolimab. This rearrangement joins TRBV6-6 to TRBJ2-7; D unresolved. CDR3: CASCTKTFHEQYF. The CDR3 DNA reads as TGTGCCAGCTGTACTAAGACTTTCCACGAGCAGTACTTC.